The 27 T cell receptor beta chains reported below all come from one sample, sequenced in a study of shared clonotypes between healthy human individuals. CD8 cells regarded as naive lacked CD45RO, were positively chosen for CCR7, and omitted terminally differentiated effector memory CD45RA+ cells. Using immunoSEQ multiplex PCR, the repertoire was profiled, and TCRdb retains in-frame clones only, with some absent. The data contain about 820,000 clones, around 92% of them singletons. The sequenced sample was naive CD8+ T cells sorted from blood. The source of these receptors is a man younger than 40 in good health.

The chain employs TRBV19 and TRBJ2-7, with 12 bases matching TRBD2. This CDR3 region has 17 residues. Germline lookup yields CDR1 LNHDA and CDR2 SQIVND (reference sequence). The junction had 8 bases not matched to a gene; V was cut back by 5 bases and J by 0 bases. CDR3 DNA sequence: TGTGCCAGTAGTCCGTGGACTAGCGGGACACTCTCCTACGAGCAGTACTTC. This encodes CASSPWTSGTLSYEQYF.

The chain combines TRBV27 with TRBJ1-4, with TRBD1 matching over 8 bases. Trimming removed 6 bases from V and 13 bases from J; junction bases left unmatched: 13. Germline CDR1 is MNHEY and CDR2 is SMNVEV (reference sequence). The CDR3 covers 14 residues. CDR3: CASSRDRLRDGLFF. The CDR3 region has the DNA TGTGCCAGCAGCCGGGACAGGCTGAGGGATGGACTGTTTTTT.

The V gene is TRBV27, the J gene TRBJ2-2, with no clear D. V was shortened by 4 bases and J by 4 bases, with 4 bases between the two germline ends. The CDR3 has 12 amino acids. Germline values: CDR1 MNHEY, CDR2 SMNVEV (reference sequence). CDR3 loop: CASSSTTGELFF. The CDR3, as DNA: TGTGCCAGCAGTTCCACCACCGGGGAGCTGTTTTTT.

The chain carries TRBV9 and TRBJ2-6; D unclear. The ends were cut back, 7 bases at V and 0 bases at J, with 14 bases in the middle. The CDR3 has 16 amino acids. Germline values: CDR1 SGDLS, CDR2 YYNGEE. CDR3 loop: CASSLGYGSGANVLTF. The CDR3 DNA follows: TGTGCCAGCTCCCTGGGCTACGGCTCTGGGGCCAACGTCCTGACTTTC.

V and J are TRBV4-1 and TRBJ1-5; D might be TRBD1 (5 bases). This CDR3 contains 18 residues. V gave up 0 bases and J gave up 0 bases, with 15 bases separating them. Germline V gene lookup returns CDR1 MGHRA and CDR2 YSYEKL. The CDR3 DNA sequence: TGCGCCAGCAGCCAAGACAGAGAAGGGGTTTATAGCAATCAGCCCCAGCATTTT. It codes for CASSQDREGVYSNQPQHF.

V and J are TRBV7-9 and TRBJ2-5; tentatively, D is TRBD2 (5 bases). This CDR3 has 14 residues. Germline loops: CDR1 SEHNR, CDR2 FQNEAQ (reference sequence). The ends were cut back, 2 bases at V and 6 bases at J, with 13 bases in the middle. The CDR3 DNA sequence: TGTGCCAGCAGCTTATTACTGGGAGAGCAGACCCAGTACTTC. It is translated as CASSLLLGEQTQYF.

V and J are TRBV7-9 and TRBJ2-3; tentatively, D is TRBD2 (6 bases). Germline CDR1 and CDR2: SEHNR and FQNEAQ (reference sequence). CDR3 length equals 15 residues. V was shortened by 2 bases and J by 0 bases, with 9 bases between the two germline ends. The CDR3 sequence is CASSLRAGSTDTQYF. CDR3 DNA sequence: TGTGCCAGCAGCTTAAGAGCGGGTAGCACAGATACGCAGTATTTT.

J is TRBJ2-1 and V is TRBV27, with a weak D call TRBD2 (5 bases). CDR1 MNHEY and CDR2 SMNVEV come from the germline V gene (reference sequence). This CDR3 spans 13 amino acids. Trimming took 6 bases from V and 7 from J, leaving 13 bases between them. As DNA, the CDR3 is TGTGCCAGCAGCTTGGAAACGGGAAATGAGCAGTTCTTC. Protein sequence: CASSLETGNEQFF.

The chain has TRBV30 and TRBJ2-1, with 9 bases matching TRBD2. CDR1 is GTSNPN and CDR2 is SVGIG in the germline V gene (reference sequence). The CDR3 is 15 amino acids. V was clipped by 0 bases and J by 9 bases; unmatched bases: 9. The CDR3 protein is CAWSVVSSGISEQFF. The CDR3 DNA reads as TGTGCCTGGAGTGTTGTGTCTAGCGGGATATCTGAGCAGTTCTTC.

The chain has TRBV29-1 and TRBJ1-1, with unresolved D. V was trimmed by 2 bases and J by 4 bases, leaving 8 bases between them. The V gene's germline CDR1 is SQVTM and CDR2 ANQGSEA. CDR3 length: 12 amino acids. CDR3 amino acids: CSVEWRGTEAFF. CDR3 bases: TGCAGCGTTGAATGGCGGGGCACTGAAGCTTTCTTT.

This clone was seen just once. V and J are TRBV30 and TRBJ1-4; D unclear. Trimming took off 4 bases at V and 0 bases at J, with 18 bases between the two ends. This CDR3 is built from 17 residues. Germline lookup yields CDR1 GTSNPN and CDR2 SVGIG (reference sequence). The CDR3, as DNA: TGTGCCTGGAACGGGTTTCGAGGCGAGGCAACTAATGAAAAACTGTTTTTT. Translation gives CAWNGFRGEATNEKLFF.

CDR3 in amino acids: CASSLVSRAEDTQYF. CDR3 nucleotides: TGTGCCAGCAGCTTAGTTTCCAGGGCTGAAGATACGCAGTATTTT. The rearrangement links TRBV7-9 to TRBJ2-3; TRBD1 might be the D (5 bases). Germline CDR1 SEHNR, CDR2 FQNEAQ (reference sequence). The CDR3 is 15 residues long. Deletions cut 1 base from V and 5 bases from J, with 13 bases between.

This chain connects TRBV7-9 to TRBJ2-5; 16 bases align to TRBD2. Trimming at V came to 5 bases and at J to 2 bases, leaving 5 bases not matched to a gene. The length of the CDR3 is 17 residues. CDR1 is SEHNR and CDR2 is FQNEAQ in the germline V gene (reference sequence). In DNA, the CDR3 is TGTGCCAGCAGCGGGTTGGGACTAGCGGGAGGGCAAGAGACCCAGTACTTC. Its protein product is CASSGLGLAGGQETQYF.

The CDR3 protein is CASSSGGLVGGSEQFF. The DNA of the CDR3 is TGTGCCAGCAGCTCCGGGGGACTAGTTGGTGGAAGTGAGCAGTTCTTC. The V and J genes are TRBV13 and TRBJ2-1; 8 positions agree with TRBD2. The J segment lost 9 bases and the V segment lost 4 bases, leaving 14 bases of the junction unmatched. The germline V gene has CDR1 PRHDT and CDR2 FYEKMQ (reference sequence). CDR3 length equals 16 residues.

The chain has TRBV28 and TRBJ2-2; the D gene is possibly TRBD1 (6 bases). The CDR3 loop spans 17 amino acids. CDR1 is MDHEN, CDR2 SYDVKM, per germline. With 4 bases removed from V and 2 bases from J, the gap between germline ends came to 17 bases. The CDR3, as DNA: TGTGCCAGCAGTTCGCTAATTGACAGGCCTAACACCGGGGAGCTGTTTTTT. It encodes CASSSLIDRPNTGELFF.

V gene TRBV28 combines with J gene TRBJ2-3; 13 positions agree with TRBD2. CDR1 MDHEN and CDR2 SYDVKM come from the germline V gene. The ends lost 7 bases at V and 1 base at J; junction bases unmatched: 11. CDR3 length: 18 amino acids. CDR3 amino acids: CASTPGLAGYSRTDTQYF. The CDR3 DNA follows: TGTGCCAGCACCCCGGGACTAGCGGGATATTCTCGCACAGATACGCAGTATTTT.

The chain carries TRBV13 and TRBJ2-7; 9 bases match TRBD1. Unmatched junction bases numbered 9, after V lost 5 bases and J lost 7 bases. The V gene's germline CDR1 is PRHDT and CDR2 FYEKMQ (reference sequence). This CDR3 is built from 14 residues. CDR3 DNA sequence: TGTGCCAGCAGCCCACCCGACAGGGGGGGAGAGCAGTACTTC. Protein product: CASSPPDRGGEQYF.

The chain employs TRBV4-3 and TRBJ2-1; D may be TRBD2 (5 bases). Germline CDR1 and CDR2: LGHNA and YSLEER. Trimming took 4 bases from V and 4 from J, leaving 14 bases between them. The length of the CDR3 is 15 residues. CDR3 DNA sequence: TGCGCCAGCAGCCCCTCGGGGTCCTTGTACAATGAGCAGTTCTTC. Translated, it gives CASSPSGSLYNEQFF.

This clone was picked up one time. This sequence joins TRBV9 and TRBJ2-7, with 11 nucleotides matching TRBD2. Germline V gene lookup returns CDR1 SGDLS and CDR2 YYNGEE. CDR3 length: 15 residues. The V segment lost 3 bases and the J segment 7 bases; nucleotides outside the gene matches: 9. The DNA of the CDR3 is TGTGCCAGCAGCGCACATAGCGGGAGGGGTGAGGAGCAGTACTTC. This translates into CASSAHSGRGEEQYF. Full variable domain (outside the CDR3, taken from reference TRBV9 and TRBJ2-7): DSGVTQTPKHLITATGQRVTLRCSPRSGDLSVYWYQQSLDQGLQFLIQYYNGEERAKGNILERFSAQQFPDLHSELNLSSLELGDSALYFCASSAHSGRGEEQYFGPGTRLTVT.

The chain is built from TRBV11-2 and TRBJ2-7; TRBD2 might be the D (6 bases). The V end lost 7 bases, the J end lost 3 bases, and 16 bases lay between the germline ends. Germline CDR1 is SGHAT and CDR2 is FQNNGV. CDR3 size: 14 residues. The CDR3 here is CASTGGRMSYEQYF. The CDR3 nucleotides read TGTGCCAGCACCGGGGGAAGGATGAGCTACGAGCAGTACTTC.

The rearrangement joins TRBV9 to TRBJ1-4; D unclear. The V end was cut by 4 bases, the J end by 0 bases, with 13 bases between. This CDR3 spans 16 amino acids. Germline V gene lookup returns CDR1 SGDLS and CDR2 YYNGEE. In DNA, the CDR3 is TGTGCCAGCAGCTTAGACACTGGGACAACTAATGAAAAACTGTTTTTT. This translates into CASSLDTGTTNEKLFF.

This clone has a single count. This chain links TRBV9 with TRBJ2-3; 8 bases agree with TRBD1. The CDR3 is made up of 14 amino acids. Trimming removed 3 bases from V and 4 bases from J; junction bases left unmatched: 4. Germline assignment: CDR1 SGDLS and CDR2 YYNGEE. The CDR3 spells CASSGTGPADTQYF. CDR3 DNA: TGTGCCAGCAGCGGGACAGGGCCCGCAGATACGCAGTATTTT.

The CDR3 bases are TGTGCCAGCAGCTTAGTGGCTCAGGGCCTTGATACGCAGTATTTT. This gives the protein CASSLVAQGLDTQYF. The chain uses TRBV11-2 and TRBJ2-3; D is possibly TRBD1 (5 bases). The germline V and J ends were trimmed by 1 base and 6 bases, with 14 bases remaining between them. Germline-derived CDR1 and CDR2 are SGHAT and FQNNGV. The CDR3 runs 15 residues.

The chain has TRBV2 and TRBJ1-1; maybe TRBD1 (6 bases). V was cut by 3 bases and J by 8 bases, with 13 bases left in between. Germline-derived CDR1 and CDR2 are SNHLY and FYNNEI. CDR3 length: 13 amino acids. The DNA of the CDR3 is TGTGCCAGCAGTGACCCAGGGGTTTCGGAAGCTTTCTTT. It yields the protein CASSDPGVSEAFF.

The genes are TRBV11-2 and TRBJ2-3; 8 bases are shared with TRBD2. Trimming removed 1 base from V and 5 bases from J; junction bases left unmatched: 14. The CDR3 has 18 residues. Looked up from germline, CDR1 is SGHAT and CDR2 is FQNNGV. This chain's CDR3 is CASSLAPRSGSIEDTQYF. In DNA form, the CDR3 reads TGTGCCAGCAGCTTAGCACCCCGGAGCGGGAGTATAGAAGATACGCAGTATTTT. Full variable domain (rest looked up from reference TRBV11-2 and TRBJ2-3): EAGVAQSPRYKIIEKRQSVAFWCNPISGHATLYWYQQILGQGPKLLIQFQNNGVVDDSQLPKDRFSAERLKGVDSTLKIQPAKLEDSAVYLCASSLAPRSGSIEDTQYFGPGTRLTVL.

The chain couples TRBV5-6 to TRBJ2-2, with 7 positions matching TRBD1. This CDR3 is 17 amino acids long. Losses at the gene ends were 1 base for V and 1 base for J; bases not matched to a gene: 7. Germline assignment: CDR1 SGHDT and CDR2 YYEEEE. CDR3 sequence: CASSLRAGTVNTGELFF. The CDR3 coding sequence is TGTGCCAGCAGCTTGCGAGCTGGGACAGTGAACACCGGGGAGCTGTTTTTT.

This clone was found a few times. The J gene is TRBJ2-1, the V gene TRBV7-9; no definite D call. V was cut by 3 bases and J by 4 bases, with 10 bases left in between. Germline CDR1 and CDR2: SEHNR and FQNEAQ (reference sequence). The CDR3 contains 14 residues. CDR3 DNA: TGTGCCAGCAGCTTGGGAATGGGGTACAATGAGCAGTTCTTC. This translates into CASSLGMGYNEQFF.